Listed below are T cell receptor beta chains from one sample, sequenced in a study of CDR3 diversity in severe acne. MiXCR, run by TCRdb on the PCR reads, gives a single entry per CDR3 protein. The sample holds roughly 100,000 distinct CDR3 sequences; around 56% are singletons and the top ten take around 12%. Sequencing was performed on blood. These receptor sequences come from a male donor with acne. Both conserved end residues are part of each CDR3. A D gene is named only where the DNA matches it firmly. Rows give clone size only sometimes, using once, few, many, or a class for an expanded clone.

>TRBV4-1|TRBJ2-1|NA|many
TGCGCCAGCAGCCACGGGGGCTACACGAGAAACAATGAGCAGTTCTTC
CASSHGGYTRNNEQFF
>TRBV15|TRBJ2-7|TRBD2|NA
TGTGCCACCAGGACTAGCGGGGGCTTAAAGCAGTACTTC
CATRTSGGLKQYF
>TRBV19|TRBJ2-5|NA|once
TGTGCCAGTACCCTAACGAGCAGGGAAGAGACCCAGTACTTC
CASTLTSREETQYF
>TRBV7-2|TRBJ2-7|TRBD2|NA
TGTGCCAGCAGCATCGCGCGGGGGGGATCCTACGAGCAGTACTTC
CASSIARGGSYEQYF
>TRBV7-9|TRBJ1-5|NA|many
TGTGCCAGCAGCTCCGCTATTGACAATCAGCCCCAGCATTTT
CASSSAIDNQPQHF
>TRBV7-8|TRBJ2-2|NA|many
TGTGCCAGCAGCCCAAGAGAGGGGGCGAACACCGGGGAGCTGTTTTTT
CASSPREGANTGELFF
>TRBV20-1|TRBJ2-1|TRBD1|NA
TGCAGTGCTAGAGGGGGACAGGGGGCCTACAATGAGCAGTTCTTC
CSARGGQGAYNEQFF
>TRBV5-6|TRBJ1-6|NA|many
TGTGCCAGCAGCTTGAAGACAGGCTTGACTATAGGTTCACCCCTCCACTTT
CASSLKTGLTIGSPLHF
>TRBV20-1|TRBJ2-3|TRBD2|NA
TGCAGTGGTAGAGTACTAGCGGGAGGGCGGGCTGGAGATACGCAGTATTTT
CSGRVLAGGRAGDTQYF
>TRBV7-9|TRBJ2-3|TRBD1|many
TGTGCCAGCAGCCGAGGGGACAGGGGACGGTATTTT
CASSRGDRGRYF
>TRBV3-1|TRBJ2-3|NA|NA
TGTGCCAGCAGCCCGATGACAGCCGCCCCCACAGATACGCAGTATTTT
CASSPMTAAPTDTQYF
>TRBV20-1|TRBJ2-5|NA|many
TGCAGTGCTAGATGGCCTTTGGGGGATCGGGAGACCCAGTACTTC
CSARWPLGDRETQYF
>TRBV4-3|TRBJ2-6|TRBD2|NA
TGCGCCAGCAGCCAGGGGGGGGGCTCTGGGGCCAACGTCCTGACTTTC
CASSQGGGSGANVLTF
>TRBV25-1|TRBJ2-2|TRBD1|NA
TGTGCCAGCAGTTTATTCGGACAGGGGGCACGGACCGGGGAGCTGTTTTTT
CASSLFGQGARTGELFF
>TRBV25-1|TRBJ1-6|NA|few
TGTGCCAGCAGTGCCCGGGACGGGGGTTCACCCCTCCACTTT
CASSARDGGSPLHF
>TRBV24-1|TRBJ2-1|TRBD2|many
TGTGCCACCAGTTCGATCGGGACTAGCGGGAATGATGAGCAGTTCTTC
CATSSIGTSGNDEQFF
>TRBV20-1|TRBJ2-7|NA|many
TGCAGTGCTAGGGGTAGGAGCGGCAGCTACGAGCAGTACTTC
CSARGRSGSYEQYF
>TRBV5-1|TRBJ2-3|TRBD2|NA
TGCGCCAGCAGCTTGGGCAGGACTAGCGGGATAACAGATACGCAGTATTTT
CASSLGRTSGITDTQYF
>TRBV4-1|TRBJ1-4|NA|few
TGCGCCAGCAGCCAAGTACGGCGGAGCCTCGGGACTAATGAAAAACTGTTTTTT
CASSQVRRSLGTNEKLFF
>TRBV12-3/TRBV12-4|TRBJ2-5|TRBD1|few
TGTGCCAGCAGTCCAGGGGGCTTGGGGGAGACCCAGTACTTC
CASSPGGLGETQYF
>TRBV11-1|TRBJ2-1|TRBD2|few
TGTGCCAGCAGCTTAGGAGGACTAGCGGGAGCCAACGAGCAGTTCTTC
CASSLGGLAGANEQFF
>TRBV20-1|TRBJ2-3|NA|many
TGCAGTGCTAGCGGAAGCACAGATACGCAGTATTTT
CSASGSTDTQYF
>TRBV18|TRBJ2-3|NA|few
TGTGCCAGCTCACAAGGATACACAGATACGCAGTATTTT
CASSQGYTDTQYF
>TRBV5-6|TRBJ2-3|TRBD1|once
TGTGCCAGCAGCTTCGGGACAGGGTCTAGCACAGATACGCAGTATTTT
CASSFGTGSSTDTQYF
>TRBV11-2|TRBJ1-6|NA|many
TGTGCCAGCAGACTCGGACAGCACTATAATTCACCCCTCCACTTT
CASRLGQHYNSPLHF
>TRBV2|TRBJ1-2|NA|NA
TGTGCCAGCAGCGGGGGGGGACGTCATTCCGATGGCTACACCTTC
CASSGGGRHSDGYTF
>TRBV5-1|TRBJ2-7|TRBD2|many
TGCGCCAGCAGCTGGACTAGCGGGAGCACCTACGAGCAGTACTTC
CASSWTSGSTYEQYF
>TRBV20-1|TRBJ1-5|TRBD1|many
TGCAGTGCCGAAAACGCTGGGACAGGGGCCTTTCATCAGCCCCAGCATTTT
CSAENAGTGAFHQPQHF
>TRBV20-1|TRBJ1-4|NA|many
TGCAGTGCTGACCCGACAACAACTAATGAAAAACTGTTTTTT
CSADPTTTNEKLFF
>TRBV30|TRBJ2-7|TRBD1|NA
TGTGCCTACGGGACAGGGAACTACGAGCAGTACTTC
CAYGTGNYEQYF
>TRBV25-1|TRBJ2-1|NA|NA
TGTGCCAGCAGCCAGATTGAGCAGTTCTTC
CASSQIEQFF
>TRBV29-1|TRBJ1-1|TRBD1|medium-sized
TGCAGCGTTGCGGGACAGGGGGTGACTGAAGCTTTCTTT
CSVAGQGVTEAFF
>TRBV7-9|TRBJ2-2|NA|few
TGTGCCAGCAGCTTGGGGAGTGGGGAGCTGTTTTTT
CASSLGSGELFF
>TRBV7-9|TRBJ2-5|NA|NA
TGTGCCAGCAGCCTCGGGGAGGGGGCGCGAGAGACCCAGTACTTC
CASSLGEGARETQYF
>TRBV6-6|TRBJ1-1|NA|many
TGTGCCAGCAGTTCCCGTGAGGTGAACACTGAAGCTTTCTTT
CASSSREVNTEAFF
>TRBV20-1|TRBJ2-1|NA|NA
TGCAATGCTGGCGGAGTCGACGGGAGTCCCTATAATGAGCAGTTCTTC
CNAGGVDGSPYNEQFF
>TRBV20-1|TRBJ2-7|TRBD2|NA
TGCAGTGCTAGAGAGGCTAGCGGGAGGGCCTACGAGCAGTACTTC
CSAREASGRAYEQYF
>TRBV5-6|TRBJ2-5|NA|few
TGTGCCAGCAGCCAAGGGACGGAAAAGGAGACCCAGTACTTC
CASSQGTEKETQYF
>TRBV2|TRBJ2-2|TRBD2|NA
TGTGCCAGCAGCCACCGACAGCGGGGCCGCCCGAACACCGGGGAGCTGTTTTTT
CASSHRQRGRPNTGELFF
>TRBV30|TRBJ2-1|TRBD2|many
TGTGCCTGGACCCCTTGGGGGAGACTAGCGGGAGATGGCGGTGAGCAGTTCTTC
CAWTPWGRLAGDGGEQFF
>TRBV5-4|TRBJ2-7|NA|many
TGTGCCAGCAGCTGGGACGTTTCCTACGAGCAGTACTTC
CASSWDVSYEQYF
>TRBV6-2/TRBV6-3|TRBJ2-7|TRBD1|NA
TGTGCCAGCAGTGCGAGACAGGGACAATTGAGATCCTACGAGCAGTACTTC
CASSARQGQLRSYEQYF
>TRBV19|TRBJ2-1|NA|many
TGTGCCAGTAGTATAGTGCCTACCTACAATGAGCAGTTCTTC
CASSIVPTYNEQFF
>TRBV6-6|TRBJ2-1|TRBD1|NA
TGTGCCAGCAGTTACTCGATCCGGGACAGAGGGAAAAATGAGCAGTTCTTC
CASSYSIRDRGKNEQFF
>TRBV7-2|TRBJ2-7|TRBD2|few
TGTGCCAGCAGCCGGAGAAGCGGGAGGACCTACGAGCAGTACTTC
CASSRRSGRTYEQYF
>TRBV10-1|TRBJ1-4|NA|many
TGCGCCAGCAGAGATCAGGGGTTGAATGAAAAACTGTTTTTT
CASRDQGLNEKLFF
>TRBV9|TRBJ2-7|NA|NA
TGTGCCAGCAGCGTAGGGACAGAGAACTACGAGCAGTACTTC
CASSVGTENYEQYF